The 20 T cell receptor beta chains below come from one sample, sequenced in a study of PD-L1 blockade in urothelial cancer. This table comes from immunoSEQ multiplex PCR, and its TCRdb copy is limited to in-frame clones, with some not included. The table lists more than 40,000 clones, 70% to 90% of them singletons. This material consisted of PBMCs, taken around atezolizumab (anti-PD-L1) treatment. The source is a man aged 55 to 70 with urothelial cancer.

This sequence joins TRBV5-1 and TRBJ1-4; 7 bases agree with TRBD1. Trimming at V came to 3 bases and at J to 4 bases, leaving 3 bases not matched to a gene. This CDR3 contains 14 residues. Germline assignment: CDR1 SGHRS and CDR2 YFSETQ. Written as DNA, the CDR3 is TGCGCCAGCAGCTCACAGGGGAATAATGAAAAACTGTTTTTT. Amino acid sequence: CASSSQGNNEKLFF.

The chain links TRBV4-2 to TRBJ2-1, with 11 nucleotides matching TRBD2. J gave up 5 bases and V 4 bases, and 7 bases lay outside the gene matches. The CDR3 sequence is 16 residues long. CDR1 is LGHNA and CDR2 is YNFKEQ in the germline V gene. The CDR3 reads CASSPTSGRDNNEQFF. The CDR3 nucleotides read TGTGCCAGCAGCCCTACTAGCGGGAGAGATAACAATGAGCAGTTCTTC.

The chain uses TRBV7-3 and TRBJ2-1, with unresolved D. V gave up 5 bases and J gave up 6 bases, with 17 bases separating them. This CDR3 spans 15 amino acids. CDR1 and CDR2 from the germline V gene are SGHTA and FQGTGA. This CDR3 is CASSPSVREINEQFF. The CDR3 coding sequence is TGTGCCAGCAGCCCCTCCGTGCGAGAAATCAATGAGCAGTTCTTC.

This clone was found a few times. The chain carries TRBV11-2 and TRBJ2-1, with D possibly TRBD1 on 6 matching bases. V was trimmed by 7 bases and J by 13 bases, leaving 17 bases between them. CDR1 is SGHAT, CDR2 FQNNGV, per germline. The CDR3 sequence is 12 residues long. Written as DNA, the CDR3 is TGTGCCAGCACACACGAATGGACAGCCCAGTTCTTC. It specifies CASTHEWTAQFF.

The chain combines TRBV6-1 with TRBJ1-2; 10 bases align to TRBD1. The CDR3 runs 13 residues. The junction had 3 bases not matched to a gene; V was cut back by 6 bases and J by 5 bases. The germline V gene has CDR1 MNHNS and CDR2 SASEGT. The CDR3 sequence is CASSVDRGYGYTF. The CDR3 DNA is TGTGCCAGCAGCGTGGACAGGGGGTATGGCTACACCTTC.

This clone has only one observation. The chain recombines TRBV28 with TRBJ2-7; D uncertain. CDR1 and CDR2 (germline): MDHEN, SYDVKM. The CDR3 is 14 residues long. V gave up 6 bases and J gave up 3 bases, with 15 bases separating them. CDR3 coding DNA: TGTGCCAGCAGCCCCCCGCGAGCGAACTACGAGCAGTACTTC. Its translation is CASSPPRANYEQYF.

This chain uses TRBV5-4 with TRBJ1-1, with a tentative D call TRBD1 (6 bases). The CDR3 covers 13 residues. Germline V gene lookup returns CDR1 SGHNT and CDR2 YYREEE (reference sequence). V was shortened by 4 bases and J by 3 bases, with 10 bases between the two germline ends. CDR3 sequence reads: CASSRTVDTEAFF. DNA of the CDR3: TGTGCCAGCAGCCGGACAGTCGACACTGAAGCTTTCTTT. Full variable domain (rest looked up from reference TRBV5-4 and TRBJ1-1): ETGVTQSPTHLIKTRGQQVTLRCSSQSGHNTVSWYQQALGQGPQFIFQYYREEENGRGNFPPRFSGLQFPNYSSELNVNALELDDSALYLCASSRTVDTEAFFGQGTRLTVV.

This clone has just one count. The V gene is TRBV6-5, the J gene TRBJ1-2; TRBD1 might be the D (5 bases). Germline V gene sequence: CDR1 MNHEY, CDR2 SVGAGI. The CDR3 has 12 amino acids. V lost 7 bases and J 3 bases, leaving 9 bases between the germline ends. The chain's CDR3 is CASTGQDYGYTF. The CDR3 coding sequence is TGTGCCAGCACAGGGCAAGACTATGGCTACACCTTC.

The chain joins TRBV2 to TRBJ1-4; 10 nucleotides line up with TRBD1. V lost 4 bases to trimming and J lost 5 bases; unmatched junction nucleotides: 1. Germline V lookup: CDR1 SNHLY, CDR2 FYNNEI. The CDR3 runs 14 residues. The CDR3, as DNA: TGTGCCAGCAGTGCGGGACAGGGGAATGAAAAACTGTTTTTT. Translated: CASSAGQGNEKLFF.

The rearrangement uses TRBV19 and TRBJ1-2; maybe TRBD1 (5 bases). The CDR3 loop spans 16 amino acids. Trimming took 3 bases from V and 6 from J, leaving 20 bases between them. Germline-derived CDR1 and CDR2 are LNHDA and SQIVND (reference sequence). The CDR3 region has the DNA TGTGCCAGTAGTATCTGGGCGTCAGGGATAGACGATGGCTACACCTTC. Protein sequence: CASSIWASGIDDGYTF.

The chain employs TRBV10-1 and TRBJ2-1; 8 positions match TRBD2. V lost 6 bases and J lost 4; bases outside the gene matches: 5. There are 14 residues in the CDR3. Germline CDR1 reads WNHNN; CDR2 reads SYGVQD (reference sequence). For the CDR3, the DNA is TGCGCCAGCAGCCCGGGGGGGCGTTACAATGAGCAGTTCTTC. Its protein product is CASSPGGRYNEQFF.

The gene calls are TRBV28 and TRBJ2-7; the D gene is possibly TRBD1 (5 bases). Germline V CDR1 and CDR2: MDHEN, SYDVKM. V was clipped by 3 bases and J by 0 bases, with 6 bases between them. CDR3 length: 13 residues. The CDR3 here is CASSFGASYEQYF. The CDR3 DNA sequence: TGTGCCAGCAGTTTTGGGGCCTCCTACGAGCAGTACTTC.

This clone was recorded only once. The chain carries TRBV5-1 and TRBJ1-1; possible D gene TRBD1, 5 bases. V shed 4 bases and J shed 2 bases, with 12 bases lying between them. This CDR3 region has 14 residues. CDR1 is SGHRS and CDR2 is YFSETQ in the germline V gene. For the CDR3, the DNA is TGCGCCAGCAGCCTGGGGCACGATAACACTGAAGCTTTCTTT. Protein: CASSLGHDNTEAFF.

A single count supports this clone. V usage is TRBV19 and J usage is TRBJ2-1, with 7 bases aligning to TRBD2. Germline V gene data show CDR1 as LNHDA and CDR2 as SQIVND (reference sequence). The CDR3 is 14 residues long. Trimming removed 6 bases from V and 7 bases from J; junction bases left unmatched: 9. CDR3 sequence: CASRRGLVPNEQFF. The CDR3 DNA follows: TGTGCCAGTAGGCGAGGACTAGTCCCAAATGAGCAGTTCTTC.

The CDR3 nucleotides read TGTGCCAGCAGTCTTCCAGGGGGGCACGAGCAGTACTTC. Translating gives CASSLPGGHEQYF. This rearrangement joins TRBV2 to TRBJ2-7; the D gene is possibly TRBD1 (7 bases). Germline CDR1 reads SNHLY; CDR2 reads FYNNEI. The V gene lost 5 bases and the J gene lost 5 bases, with 13 bases spanning the gap. There are 13 residues in the CDR3.

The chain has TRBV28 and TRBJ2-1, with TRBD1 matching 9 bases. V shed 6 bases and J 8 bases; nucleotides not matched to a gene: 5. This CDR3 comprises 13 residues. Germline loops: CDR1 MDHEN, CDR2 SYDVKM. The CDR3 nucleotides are TGTGCCAGCAGACCACAGGGGGCGGATGAGCAGTTCTTC. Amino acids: CASRPQGADEQFF. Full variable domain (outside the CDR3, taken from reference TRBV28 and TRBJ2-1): DVKVTQSSRYLVKRTGEKVFLECVQDMDHENMFWYRQDPGLGLRLIYFSYDVKMKEKGDIPEGYSVSREKKERFSLILESASTNQTSMYLCASRPQGADEQFFGPGTRLTVL.

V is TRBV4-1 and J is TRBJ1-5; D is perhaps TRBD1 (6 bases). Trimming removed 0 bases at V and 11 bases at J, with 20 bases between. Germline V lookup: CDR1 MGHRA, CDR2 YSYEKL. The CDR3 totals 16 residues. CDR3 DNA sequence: TGCGCCAGCAGCCAAGAGGGGACAAGCTCTAGCAGGGCCCAGCATTTT. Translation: CASSQEGTSSSRAQHF.

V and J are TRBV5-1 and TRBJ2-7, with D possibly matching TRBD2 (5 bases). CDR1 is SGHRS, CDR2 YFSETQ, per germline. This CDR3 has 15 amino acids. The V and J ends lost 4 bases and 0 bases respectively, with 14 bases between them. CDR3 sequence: CASSPPYGSSYEQYF. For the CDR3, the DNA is TGCGCCAGCAGCCCGCCCTATGGGAGCTCCTACGAGCAGTACTTC. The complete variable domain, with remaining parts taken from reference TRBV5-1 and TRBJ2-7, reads KAGVTQTPRYLIKTRGQQVTLSCSPISGHRSVSWYQQTPGQGLQFLFEYFSETQRNKGNFPGRFSGRQFSNSRSEMNVSTLELGDSALYLCASSPPYGSSYEQYFGPGTRLTVT.

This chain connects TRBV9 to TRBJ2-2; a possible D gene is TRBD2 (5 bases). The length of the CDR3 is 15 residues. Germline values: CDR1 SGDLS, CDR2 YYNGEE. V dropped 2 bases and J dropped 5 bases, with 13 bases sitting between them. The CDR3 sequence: CASSVGSETTGELFF. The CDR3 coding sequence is TGTGCCAGCAGCGTCGGTAGCGAGACGACCGGGGAGCTGTTTTTT.

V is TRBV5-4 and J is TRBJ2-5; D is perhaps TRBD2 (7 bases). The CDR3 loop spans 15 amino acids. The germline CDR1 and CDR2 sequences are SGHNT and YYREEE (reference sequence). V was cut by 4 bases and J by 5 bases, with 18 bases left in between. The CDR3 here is CASSRGAGAGETQYF. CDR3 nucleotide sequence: TGTGCCAGCAGCCGAGGGGCGGGGGCAGGGGAGACCCAGTACTTC.